One and the same sample provided the 29 T cell receptor beta chains below, sequenced in a study of T cell changes during pregnancy in multiple sclerosis. Some clones are missing from TCRdb's copy, which holds only in-frame ones; the method was immunoSEQ multiplex PCR. The data contain approximately 15,000 clones, about four fifths of them singletons. Sequenced material: CD8+ T cells from peripheral blood mononuclear cells, taken in the third trimester of pregnancy. The origin of the receptors is a female donor in good health, enrolled as a control in a pregnancy study.

This clone was counted between two and nine times. The rearrangement joins TRBV4-1 to TRBJ1-1, with unresolved D. This CDR3 region has 12 residues. Deletions cut 2 bases from V and 2 bases from J, with 3 bases between. Germline V gene data show CDR1 as MGHRA and CDR2 as YSYEKL. The chain's CDR3 is CASSQLNTEAFF. The CDR3 nucleotides read TGCGCCAGCAGCCAACTTAACACTGAAGCTTTCTTT.

A remark on this clone: At one end, the junction sequence differs from germline, possibly due to a read error. The chain has TRBV25-1 and TRBJ1-2; 12 bases are shared with TRBD1. The CDR3 has 11 amino acids. Per the germline V gene, CDR1 is MGHDK and CDR2 is SYGVNS. CDR3 coding DNA: TGTGCCAGCAGAGGGACAGGGGGCCCGTTCTTC. This encodes CASRGTGGPFF.

The rearrangement uses TRBV19 and TRBJ2-5; the D gene is possibly TRBD1 (5 bases). CDR1 and CDR2 (germline): LNHDA, SQIVND (reference sequence). Trimming cost V 3 bases and J 1 base, with 12 bases left between them. This CDR3 contains 15 residues. Here the CDR3 DNA reads TGTGCCAGTAGTATCTGGGGCGGTATCCAAGAGACCCAGTACTTC. This encodes CASSIWGGIQETQYF.

The chain is built from TRBV30 and TRBJ1-1, with 7 bases that match TRBD1. This CDR3 contains 13 residues. The V gene's germline CDR1 is GTSNPN and CDR2 SVGIG (reference sequence). V shed 0 bases, J shed 5 bases, and the junction held 3 bases outside the gene matches. The CDR3 DNA is TGTGCCTGGAGTGTACAGGGGAAGACTGAAGCTTTCTTT. It specifies CAWSVQGKTEAFF.

The chain recombines TRBV5-6 with TRBJ2-7; 8 bases align to TRBD2. The CDR3 totals 14 residues. Trimming took 3 bases from V and 4 from J; bases not matched to a gene: 6. CDR1 SGHDT and CDR2 YYEEEE come from the germline V gene. In DNA form, the CDR3 reads TGTGCCAGCAGCTCTGGGACTAGTAGGTACGAGCAGTACTTC. This sequence encodes CASSSGTSRYEQYF.

The chain links TRBV19 to TRBJ2-1, with 9 bases matching TRBD2. CDR1 is LNHDA, CDR2 SQIVND, per germline (reference sequence). This CDR3 comprises 15 residues. The V and J ends lost 7 bases and 2 bases, in that order; junction bases with no gene match: 6. The CDR3 DNA reads TGTGCCAGTACCCTTAGCGGGAGTGCCTACAATGAGCAGTTCTTC. Its protein is CASTLSGSAYNEQFF.

The chain joins TRBV5-8 to TRBJ2-7, with 14 positions matching TRBD2. This CDR3 has 17 amino acids. Germline V gives CDR1 SGHTS, CDR2 YDEGEE. V was pared by 0 bases and J by 3 bases, with 5 bases of the junction left unmatched. The CDR3 DNA reads TGTGCCAGCAGCTTGGATGGGACTAGCGGGAGTGGCTACGAGCAGTACTTC. It is translated as CASSLDGTSGSGYEQYF.

The chain couples TRBV5-6 to TRBJ1-2; D is unclear. Looked up from germline, CDR1 is SGHDT and CDR2 is YYEEEE. This CDR3 is 14 amino acids long. Trimming removed 2 bases from V and 1 base from J, with 9 bases in between. The CDR3 DNA is TGTGCCAGCAGCTTTTGGGAGATTAACTATGGCTACACCTTC. Translated: CASSFWEINYGYTF.

This chain joins TRBV15 and TRBJ2-5, with a possible D match to TRBD2 (5 bases). V shed 0 bases and J shed 2 bases, with 16 bases lying between them. The CDR3 extends over 17 amino acids. CDR1 and CDR2 from the germline V gene are LNHNV and YYDKDF (reference sequence). In nucleotides, the CDR3 is TGTGCCACCAGCAGAGACGAGAGCGGAGCCGTACAAGAGACCCAGTACTTC. Translating gives CATSRDESGAVQETQYF.

This chain joins TRBV6-5 and TRBJ1-1; TRBD1 agrees at 7 bases. Germline V CDR1 and CDR2: MNHEY, SVGAGI. V was pared by 6 bases and J by 0 bases, with 4 bases of the junction left unmatched. The CDR3 totals 14 residues. The CDR3 DNA is TGTGCCAGCAGCGACAGGGTAATGAACACTGAAGCTTTCTTT. It yields the protein CASSDRVMNTEAFF.

J is TRBJ1-2 and V is TRBV5-6; tentative D call: TRBD1 (5 bases). Germline-derived CDR1 and CDR2 are SGHDT and YYEEEE. With 6 bases removed from V and 8 bases from J, the gap between germline ends came to 20 bases. The CDR3 extends over 14 amino acids. CDR3 DNA: TGTGCCAGCACCCTCGGCAGGGTGTTGTTGGGCTACACCTTC. Translation: CASTLGRVLLGYTF.

J is TRBJ2-5 and V is TRBV7-8; D is possibly TRBD2 (5 bases). The V gene lost 2 bases and the J gene lost 5 bases, with 9 bases spanning the gap. In germline, CDR1 is SGHVS, CDR2 FQNEAQ. The CDR3 is 13 residues long. As DNA, the CDR3 is TGTGCCAGCAGCTTAAGTGGCGGGGAGACCCAGTACTTC. Amino acid sequence: CASSLSGGETQYF.

The chain has TRBV12-5 and TRBJ2-7; D is perhaps TRBD1 (7 bases). CDR1 and CDR2 (germline): LGHNT, FRNRAP. The CDR3 covers 13 residues. The V gene lost 1 base and the J gene lost 6 bases, with 10 bases spanning the gap. The CDR3: CASGLAQGGEQYF. The CDR3, as DNA: TGTGCTAGTGGTTTGGCCCAGGGGGGCGAGCAGTACTTC.

CDR3 loop: CSVESTGTGDGNTIYF. The CDR3 nucleotides read TGCAGCGTTGAAAGCACCGGGACAGGGGATGGAAACACCATATATTTT. V usage is TRBV29-1 and J usage is TRBJ1-3, with 10 bases identical to TRBD1. Looked up from germline, CDR1 is SQVTM and CDR2 is ANQGSEA. The ends lost 2 bases at V and 3 bases at J; junction bases unmatched: 7. The CDR3 has 16 residues.

This clone was seen only a few times. V is TRBV14 and J is TRBJ2-7; 10 bases agree with TRBD2. This CDR3 spans 16 amino acids. V trimming: 4 bases; J trimming: 4 bases; junction bases outside the gene matches: 10. Looked up from germline, CDR1 is SGHDN and CDR2 is FVKESK. The CDR3 bases are TGTGCCAGCAGCCCCCGGACTAGCGGCCGCATATACGAGCAGTACTTC. Translated, it gives CASSPRTSGRIYEQYF.

CDR3 in amino acids: CASSQVLDREGETQYF. As DNA, the CDR3 is TGCGCCAGCAGCCAAGTCCTGGACAGGGAGGGAGAGACCCAGTACTTC. The chain couples TRBV4-3 to TRBJ2-5; D is possibly TRBD1 (8 bases). The V end lost 1 base, the J end lost 4 bases, and 16 bases lay between the germline ends. The CDR3 is 16 amino acids. Looked up from germline, CDR1 is LGHNA and CDR2 is YSLEER.

This clone was observed a few times. The chain combines TRBV4-1 with TRBJ2-2, with a possible D match to TRBD2 (5 bases). CDR1 MGHRA and CDR2 YSYEKL come from the germline V gene. The CDR3 runs to 14 residues. The germline V and J ends were trimmed by 3 bases and 7 bases, with 12 bases remaining between them. CDR3 protein: CASSHELVGGELFF. For the CDR3, the DNA is TGCGCCAGCAGCCACGAACTAGTCGGCGGGGAGCTGTTTTTT.

This chain connects TRBV6-1 to TRBJ1-6; 9 bases match TRBD1. V was pared by 7 bases and J by 1 base, with 2 bases of the junction left unmatched. This CDR3 spans 15 amino acids. The V gene's germline CDR1 is MNHNS and CDR2 SASEGT. DNA for the CDR3: TGTGCCAGCAAGGACAGGGGATCCTATAATTCACCCCTCCACTTT. It encodes CASKDRGSYNSPLHF.

The gene calls are TRBV6-5 and TRBJ1-2, with D possibly being TRBD1 (6 bases). The germline V and J ends were trimmed by 5 bases and 6 bases, with 16 bases remaining between them. Germline CDR1 and CDR2: MNHEY and SVGAGI. The CDR3 spans 14 residues. CDR3 residues: CASSPSTGYNGYTF. DNA of the CDR3: TGTGCCAGCAGTCCCTCAACAGGGTACAATGGCTACACCTTC.

This clone was detected a few times. The CDR3 protein is CASSQDSWRGGLQETQYF. The CDR3 DNA reads as TGTGCCAGCAGCCAAGATTCATGGCGGGGGGGCCTCCAAGAGACCCAGTACTTC. The gene calls are TRBV14 and TRBJ2-5, with 9 bases matching TRBD2. Germline assignment: CDR1 SGHDN and CDR2 FVKESK. The V gene end was trimmed by 0 bases and the J gene end by 1 base; junction bases not matched to a gene: 9. This CDR3 comprises 18 residues.

The chain employs TRBV5-1 and TRBJ2-7; D unresolved. The CDR3 spans 14 residues. In germline, CDR1 is SGHRS, CDR2 YFSETQ. V was trimmed by 0 bases and J by 2 bases, leaving 9 bases between them. The DNA for the CDR3 is TGCGCCAGCAGCTTGGCTCTAGATACCTACGAGCAGTACTTC. This gives the protein CASSLALDTYEQYF.

This chain joins TRBV10-3 and TRBJ1-2; 7 bases are shared with TRBD1. This CDR3 has 16 residues. From germline, CDR1 is ENHRY and CDR2 SYGVKD. Trimming at V came to 0 bases and at J to 2 bases, leaving 6 bases not matched to a gene. The CDR3 DNA is TGTGCCATCAGTGAGTCTAAGGGGGCAGGCAACTATGGCTACACCTTC. Its translation is CAISESKGAGNYGYTF.

This clone was seen a few times. The chain recombines TRBV7-9 with TRBJ2-1; 10 bases fit TRBD2. The J segment lost 3 bases and the V segment lost 5 bases, leaving 7 bases of the junction unmatched. This CDR3 contains 16 residues. Looked up from germline, CDR1 is SEHNR and CDR2 is FQNEAQ (reference sequence). The DNA of the CDR3 is TGTGCCAGCAGCCTAAAACGGACTAGCGGCTACAATGAGCAGTTCTTC. Translation: CASSLKRTSGYNEQFF.

The V call is TRBV6-1, the J call TRBJ2-1; 11 bases align to TRBD2. V lost 6 bases and J lost 5; bases outside the gene matches: 6. Germline-derived CDR1 and CDR2 are MNHNS and SASEGT. The CDR3 covers 15 residues. In DNA form, the CDR3 reads TGTGCCAGCAGCAAACTAGCGGGAGCGGACAATGAGCAGTTCTTC. This sequence encodes CASSKLAGADNEQFF.

The CDR3 loop is CASSRAGGHSDTQYF. CDR3 in DNA: TGTGCCAGCAGCCGAGCGGGGGGTCACTCAGATACGCAGTATTTT. The chain carries TRBV7-2 and TRBJ2-3; TRBD2 matches at 9 bases. The CDR3 spans 15 residues. Germline assignment: CDR1 SGHTA and CDR2 FQGNSA. The V and J ends lost 5 bases and 4 bases, in that order; junction bases with no gene match: 7. The variable domain in full, with the rest retrieved from reference TRBV7-2 and TRBJ2-3, is GAGVSQSPSNKVTEKGKDVELRCDPISGHTALYWYRQSLGQGLEFLIYFQGNSAPDKSGLPSDRFSAERTGGSVSTLTIQRTQQEDSAVYLCASSRAGGHSDTQYFGPGTRLTVL.

V usage is TRBV14 and J usage is TRBJ2-3; D gene ambiguous. V lost 1 base and J lost 0, with 8 bases in between. The CDR3 runs to 15 residues. Looked up from germline, CDR1 is SGHDN and CDR2 is FVKESK. The CDR3 loop is CASSQGTASTDTQYF. The CDR3 DNA is TGTGCCAGCAGCCAAGGCACAGCTAGCACAGATACGCAGTATTTT. Looking up the rest from reference TRBV14 and TRBJ2-3 gives the full variable domain: EAGVTQFPSHSVIEKGQTVTLRCDPISGHDNLYWYRRVMGKEIKFLLHFVKESKQDESGMPNNRFLAERTGGTYSTLKVQPAELEDSGVYFCASSQGTASTDTQYFGPGTRLTVL.

The sample holds one count of this clone. This rearrangement joins TRBV27 to TRBJ1-2; 7 bases map to TRBD1. Germline lookup yields CDR1 MNHEY and CDR2 SMNVEV (reference sequence). The CDR3 covers 17 residues. J lost 3 bases, V lost 1 base, and 11 bases had no gene match. The CDR3 coding sequence is TGTGCCAGCAGTTTATTTCCGCCGACAGGGTCGGACTATGGCTACACCTTC. Translating gives CASSLFPPTGSDYGYTF.

The gene calls are TRBV4-3 and TRBJ2-1; 8 bases fit TRBD2. Per the germline V gene, CDR1 is LGHNA and CDR2 is YSLEER. The CDR3 has 16 amino acids. V dropped 4 bases and J dropped 1; count of bases not matched to a gene: 6. CDR3 sequence: CASSPSPGGSYNEQFF. The CDR3 nucleotides are TGCGCCAGCAGCCCCTCTCCGGGGGGGTCCTACAATGAGCAGTTCTTC.

This clone came up a few times. The genes are TRBV11-2 and TRBJ2-5; D may be TRBD1 (6 bases). Germline CDR1 is SGHAT and CDR2 is FQNNGV. The length of the CDR3 is 15 residues. The V gene lost 0 bases and the J gene lost 5 bases, with 13 bases spanning the gap. This CDR3 is CASSLEYRAGETQYF. CDR3 nucleotides: TGTGCCAGCAGCTTAGAATACAGGGCCGGTGAGACCCAGTACTTC.